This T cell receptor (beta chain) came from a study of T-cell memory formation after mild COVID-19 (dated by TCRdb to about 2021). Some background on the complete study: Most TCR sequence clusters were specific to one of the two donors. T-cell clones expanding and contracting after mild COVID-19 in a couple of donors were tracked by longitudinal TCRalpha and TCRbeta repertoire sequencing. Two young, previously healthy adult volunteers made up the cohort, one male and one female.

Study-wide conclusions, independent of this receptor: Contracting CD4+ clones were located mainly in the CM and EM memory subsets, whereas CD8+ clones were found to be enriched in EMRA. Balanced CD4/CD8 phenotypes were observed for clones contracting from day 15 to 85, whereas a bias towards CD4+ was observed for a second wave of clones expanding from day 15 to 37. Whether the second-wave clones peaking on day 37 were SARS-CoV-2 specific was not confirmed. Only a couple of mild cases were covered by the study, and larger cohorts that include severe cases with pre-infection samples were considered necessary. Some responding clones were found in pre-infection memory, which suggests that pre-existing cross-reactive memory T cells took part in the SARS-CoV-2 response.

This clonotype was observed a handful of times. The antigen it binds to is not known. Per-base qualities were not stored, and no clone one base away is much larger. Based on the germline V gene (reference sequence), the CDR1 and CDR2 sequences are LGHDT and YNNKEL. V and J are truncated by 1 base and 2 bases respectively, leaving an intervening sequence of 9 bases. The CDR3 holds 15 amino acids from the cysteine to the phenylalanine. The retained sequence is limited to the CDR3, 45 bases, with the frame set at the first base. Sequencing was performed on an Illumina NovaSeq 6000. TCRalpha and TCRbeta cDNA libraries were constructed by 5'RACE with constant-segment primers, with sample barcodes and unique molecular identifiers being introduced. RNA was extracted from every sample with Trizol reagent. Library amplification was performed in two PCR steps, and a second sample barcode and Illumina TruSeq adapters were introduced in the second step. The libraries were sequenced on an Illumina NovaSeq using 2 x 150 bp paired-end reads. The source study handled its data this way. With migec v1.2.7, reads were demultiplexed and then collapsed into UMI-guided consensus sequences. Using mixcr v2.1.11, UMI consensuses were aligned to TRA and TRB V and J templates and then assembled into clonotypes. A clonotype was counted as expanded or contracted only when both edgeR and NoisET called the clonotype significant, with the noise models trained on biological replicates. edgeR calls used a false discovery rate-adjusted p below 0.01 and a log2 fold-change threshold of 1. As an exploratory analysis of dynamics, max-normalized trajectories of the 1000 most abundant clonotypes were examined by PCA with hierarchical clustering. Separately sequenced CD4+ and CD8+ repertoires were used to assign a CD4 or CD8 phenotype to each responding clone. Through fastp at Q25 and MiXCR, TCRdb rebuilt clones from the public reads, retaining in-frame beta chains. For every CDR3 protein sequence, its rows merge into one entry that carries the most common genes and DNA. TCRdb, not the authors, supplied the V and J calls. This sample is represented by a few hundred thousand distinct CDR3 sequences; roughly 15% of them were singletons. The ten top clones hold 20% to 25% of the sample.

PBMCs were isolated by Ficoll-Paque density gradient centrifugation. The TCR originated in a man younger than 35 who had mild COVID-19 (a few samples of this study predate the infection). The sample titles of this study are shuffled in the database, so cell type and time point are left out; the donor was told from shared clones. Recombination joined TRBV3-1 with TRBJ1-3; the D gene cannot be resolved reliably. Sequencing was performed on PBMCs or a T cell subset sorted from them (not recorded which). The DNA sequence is TGTGCCAGCAGCCAAGGATCCGGGACTGGAAACACCATATATTTT. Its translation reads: CASSQGSGTGNTIYF.